The next 10 T cell receptor beta chains were all read from a single sample in a study of early T cells in non-severe SARS-CoV-2 infection. TCRdb independently ran MiXCR on the 5' RACE reads; one entry per CDR3 protein. The data contain some 39,000 distinct CDR3 sequences, almost 7.5% of them singletons. Sequencing input: whole blood. The receptors shown here come from an adult who was a healthcare worker with PCR-confirmed SARS-CoV-2 infection or an uninfected control (not recorded which).

This clonotype has just a few counts. The rearrangement links TRBV28 to TRBJ2-3, with D perhaps matching TRBD2 (6 bases). The V gene lost 6 bases and the J gene lost 4 bases, with 8 bases spanning the gap. This CDR3 is 12 amino acids long. Germline CDR1 reads MDHEN; CDR2 reads SYDVKM. In nucleotides, the CDR3 is TGTGCCAGCAGGCGCGGGGCAGATACGCAGTATTTT. It is translated as CASRRGADTQYF.

The CDR3 sequence is CSAREEPVKQETQYF. In nucleotides, the CDR3 is TGCAGTGCTAGAGAGGAGCCCGTGAAACAAGAGACCCAGTACTTC. The J gene is TRBJ2-5, the V gene TRBV20-1; D not certain. Germline loops: CDR1 DFQATT, CDR2 SNEGSKA (reference sequence). The CDR3 covers 15 residues. The ends were cut back, 0 bases at V and 2 bases at J, with 13 bases in the middle.

This clonotype occurred many times. The chain uses TRBV4-1 and TRBJ1-6; the D is unclear. The CDR3 contains 14 residues. Germline V gives CDR1 MGHRA, CDR2 YSYEKL. V was pared by 4 bases and J by 9 bases, with 13 bases between. The CDR3 spells CASSLMKGASPLHF. The CDR3 DNA reads as TGCGCCAGCAGCCTGATGAAGGGCGCTTCACCCCTCCACTTT.

This chain links TRBV9 with TRBJ2-3; 7 bases agree with TRBD2. The V gene's germline CDR1 is SGDLS and CDR2 YYNGEE. This CDR3 comprises 15 residues. The V segment lost 3 bases and the J segment 4 bases; nucleotides outside the gene matches: 8. CDR3 nucleotide sequence: TGTGCCAGCAGCGGTTCAGCCCTAGCGGCAGATACGCAGTATTTT. Translated: CASSGSALAADTQYF. Complete variable domain (other parts from reference TRBV9 and TRBJ2-3): DSGVTQTPKHLITATGQRVTLRCSPRSGDLSVYWYQQSLDQGLQFLIQYYNGEERAKGNILERFSAQQFPDLHSELNLSSLELGDSALYFCASSGSALAADTQYFGPGTRLTVL.

This clonotype has only a few counts. J is TRBJ2-1 and V is TRBV7-9; the D is unclear. Germline CDR1 reads SEHNR; CDR2 reads FQNEAQ (reference sequence). The length of the CDR3 is 13 residues. V lost 0 bases and J 6 bases, leaving 6 bases between the germline ends. The DNA for the CDR3 is TGTGCCAGCAGCTTAGCTTATATCAATGAGCAGTTCTTC. It encodes CASSLAYINEQFF.

About this clonotype itself: This could be a read error, since a much larger clone is one nucleotide away. The J gene is TRBJ2-3, the V gene TRBV5-1; no clear D. Per germline, CDR1 SGHRS and CDR2 YFSETQ. This CDR3 has 12 residues. Trimming stripped 0 bases from V and 6 bases from J, with 5 bases between. CDR3 sequence: CASSLGRDTQYF. CDR3 in DNA: TGCGCCAGCAGCTTGGGACGCGATACGCAGTATTTT.

This rearrangement joins TRBV19 to TRBJ2-4; a weak D match, TRBD1 (5 bases). The CDR3 is 14 residues long. The V end lost 6 bases, the J end lost 6 bases, and 15 bases lay between the germline ends. The germline gives CDR1 LNHDA, CDR2 SQIVND (reference sequence). The CDR3 DNA is TGTGCCAGTAGGCTCCAGGGTGGCGGAAACATTCAGTACTTC. It encodes CASRLQGGGNIQYF.

The chain employs TRBV7-6 and TRBJ2-1; TRBD1 matches 11 bases. Germline V gives CDR1 SGHVS, CDR2 FNYEAQ. The CDR3 runs 15 residues. Unmatched junction bases numbered 6, after V lost 5 bases and J lost 6 bases. The CDR3 coding sequence is TGTGCCAGCAGCGTTTGGACAGGGGGCGGCAATGAGCAGTTCTTC. As protein: CASSVWTGGGNEQFF.

This clonotype was picked up a small number of times. This chain uses TRBV7-2 with TRBJ1-2; the match to TRBD1 covers 10 bases. The CDR3 consists of 15 residues. Germline loops: CDR1 SGHTA, CDR2 FQGNSA. V lost 5 bases to trimming and J lost 6 bases; unmatched junction nucleotides: 9. The CDR3: CASSTSTGGADGYTF. CDR3 DNA sequence: TGTGCCAGCAGCACCTCGACAGGGGGCGCAGATGGCTACACCTTC.

This clonotype occurred many times. The J gene is TRBJ1-1, the V gene TRBV20-1, with no clear D. Germline loops: CDR1 DFQATT, CDR2 SNEGSKA (reference sequence). The CDR3 loop spans 15 amino acids. Trimming took off 3 bases at V and 2 bases at J, with 16 bases between the two ends. The CDR3 spells CSARKSGPPNTEAFF. CDR3 bases: TGCAGTGCTAGGAAATCTGGGCCGCCCAACACTGAAGCTTTCTTT.